Below, 5 T cell receptor beta chains from the same sample are listed, as sequenced in a study of siplizumab effects on memory and regulatory T cells (dated by TCRdb to the late 2010s). The protocol used for the library was the immunoSEQ multiplex PCR assay. The table was pulled from immuneACCESS by TCRdb, which kept in-frame rearrangements only. Such tables lose some clones; where checked, under half of the loss comes from unresolved V genes, and the rest has no known cause. Within this sample are 100,000 or so clones, with 90% to 95% of them counted one time only. The ten largest clonotypes hold approximately 0.3% of the sample. Sequences were obtained from CD4+ T cells sorted from blood. The receptors come from a human donor in good health.

This clone came up once. CDR3 amino acids: CSVEEQGTDTQYF. The CDR3 DNA reads as TGCAGCGTTGAAGAACAGGGCACAGATACGCAGTATTTT. The chain employs TRBV29-1 and TRBJ2-3; perhaps TRBD1 as D (5 bases). V lost 0 bases and J lost 1, with 5 bases in between. The germline gives CDR1 SQVTM, CDR2 ANQGSEA. The CDR3 consists of 13 residues.

This clone appeared a few times. V and J are TRBV2 and TRBJ2-7, with 12 nucleotides matching TRBD1. Germline trimming cut 6 bases from V and 7 bases from J; bases unmatched to any gene: 22. Germline CDR1 SNHLY, CDR2 FYNNEI. CDR3 length: 19 residues. This CDR3 is CASRDPGQGAMIWRIEQYF. The DNA of the CDR3 is TGTGCCAGCAGGGATCCGGGACAGGGGGCAATGATCTGGCGAATAGAGCAGTACTTC. The full variable domain, with the rest looked up from reference TRBV2 and TRBJ2-7, is EPEVTQTPSHQVTQMGQEVILRCVPISNHLYFYWYRQILGQKVEFLVSFYNNEISEKSEIFDDQFSVERPDGSNFTLKIRSTKLEDSAMYFCASRDPGQGAMIWRIEQYFGPGTRLTVT.

CDR3: CATLAWGGNYGYTF. In DNA form, the CDR3 reads TGTGCCACGCTAGCCTGGGGGGGGAACTATGGCTACACCTTC. The chain recombines TRBV5-4 with TRBJ1-2; TRBD1 might be the D (5 bases). The CDR3 runs to 14 residues. Trimming removed 9 bases from V and 2 bases from J, with 17 bases in between. The V gene's germline CDR1 is SGHNT and CDR2 YYREEE (reference sequence).

The chain employs TRBV7-9 and TRBJ2-5; D uncertain. Between the trimmed V and J ends, which lost 1 base and 4 bases, there was a span of 13 bases. This CDR3 spans 15 amino acids. Looked up from germline, CDR1 is SEHNR and CDR2 is FQNEAQ (reference sequence). CDR3 bases: TGTGCCAGCAGCTTAGTCCCTAGTGAGATAGAGACCCAGTACTTC. It encodes CASSLVPSEIETQYF. Combining the CDR3 with reference TRBV7-9 and TRBJ2-5 gives the whole variable domain DTGVSQNPRHKITKRGQNVTFRCDPISEHNRLYWYRQTLGQGPEFLTYFQNEAQLEKSRLLSDRFSAERPKGSFSTLEIQRTEQGDSAMYLCASSLVPSEIETQYFGPGTRLLVL.

The chain employs TRBV19 and TRBJ2-7; 11 nucleotides agree with TRBD1. Germline V gene sequence: CDR1 LNHDA, CDR2 SQIVND (reference sequence). The ends lost 7 bases at V and 5 bases at J; junction bases unmatched: 10. The CDR3 runs 15 residues. The CDR3 DNA follows: TGTGCCAGTAACCAGGAGGGACAGGGGGTCCACGAGCAGTACTTC. It codes for CASNQEGQGVHEQYF.